The 30 T cell receptor beta chains below all came from one sample that was sequenced in a study of T cell responses to AZD1222 COVID-19 vaccine. Profiling relied on immunoSEQ multiplex PCR, and the TCRdb table lists in-frame clones only, not all of them. This table has 160,000 or so clones, approximately 90% appearing once. The sequencing here drew on peripheral blood, taken on day 0 of AZD1222 vaccination. The source of these receptors is an adult in good health.

The chain carries TRBV27 and TRBJ2-1; 9 nucleotides match TRBD1. With V trimmed by 5 bases and J by 7 bases, 3 bases remained unmatched. In germline, CDR1 is MNHEY, CDR2 SMNVEV (reference sequence). This CDR3 contains 13 residues. CDR3 amino acids: CASSSGQGNEQFF. The CDR3 region has the DNA TGTGCCAGCAGTAGCGGACAGGGGAATGAGCAGTTCTTC.

The rearrangement uses TRBV5-4 and TRBJ2-7; D is perhaps TRBD2 (5 bases). The CDR3 is 14 residues long. Trimming took off 4 bases at V and 2 bases at J, with 13 bases between the two ends. Germline assignment: CDR1 SGHNT and CDR2 YYREEE (reference sequence). The CDR3 nucleotides read TGTGCCAGCAGCCGGGATGTAGTCCCCTACGAGCAGTACTTC. It codes for CASSRDVVPYEQYF.

This chain uses TRBV2 with TRBJ2-1, with D hard to call. The CDR3 sequence is 12 residues long. CDR1 and CDR2 (germline): SNHLY, FYNNEI. V gave up 6 bases and J gave up 9 bases, with 12 bases separating them. CDR3 DNA sequence: TGTGCCAGCAGGGTTGGACCGACTGAGCAGTTCTTC. Amino acids: CASRVGPTEQFF.

This clone came up once. The chain employs TRBV29-1 and TRBJ2-7, with 10 bases lining up with TRBD1. V shed 7 bases, J shed 5 bases, and the junction held 5 bases outside the gene matches. CDR1 and CDR2 from the germline V gene are SQVTM and ANQGSEA. This CDR3 region has 12 residues. The CDR3 spells CSARDRGDEQYF. The CDR3 nucleotides read TGCAGCGCTAGGGACAGGGGTGACGAGCAGTACTTC.

The rearrangement joins TRBV28 to TRBJ2-7; 7 bases align to TRBD2. There are 13 residues in the CDR3. Germline CDR1 is MDHEN and CDR2 is SYDVKM. V dropped 3 bases and J dropped 3; count of bases not matched to a gene: 2. The CDR3, as DNA: TGTGCCAGCAGTTTCCAGCGGGGCTACGAGCAGTACTTC. As protein: CASSFQRGYEQYF. Based on the CDR3 plus reference TRBV28 and TRBJ2-7, the full variable domain is DVKVTQSSRYLVKRTGEKVFLECVQDMDHENMFWYRQDPGLGLRLIYFSYDVKMKEKGDIPEGYSVSREKKERFSLILESASTNQTSMYLCASSFQRGYEQYFGPGTRLTVT.

V and J are TRBV7-8 and TRBJ2-3; 7 bases fit TRBD2. Germline CDR1 SGHVS, CDR2 FQNEAQ. Losses at the gene ends were 4 bases for V and 3 bases for J; bases not matched to a gene: 10. The CDR3 is made up of 16 amino acids. The CDR3 coding sequence is TGTGCCAGCAGCTCTCGAGCCGGGAGGTTAACAGATACGCAGTATTTT. As protein: CASSSRAGRLTDTQYF.

The genes are TRBV27 and TRBJ2-2; 8 positions match TRBD2. The length of the CDR3 is 15 residues. V lost 5 bases, J lost 7 bases, and 9 bases stayed unmatched. Germline V gene lookup returns CDR1 MNHEY and CDR2 SMNVEV (reference sequence). The CDR3, as DNA: TGTGCCAGCAGTCTGAAGCGGGAGTACTTCGGGGAGCTGTTTTTT. Translated: CASSLKREYFGELFF.

This chain joins TRBV28 and TRBJ1-4; the D is unclear. V shed 6 bases and J shed 6 bases, with 35 bases lying between them. The CDR3 is made up of 21 amino acids. Germline CDR1 is MDHEN and CDR2 is SYDVKM. The CDR3 sequence: CASSYINGIRGLWGWDEKLFF. The CDR3 bases are TGTGCCAGCAGCTATATCAATGGAATCAGAGGTCTTTGGGGTTGGGATGAAAAACTGTTTTTT.

The chain recombines TRBV9 with TRBJ1-1; D ambiguous. V lost 0 bases, J lost 3 bases, and 6 bases lay in between. Per germline, CDR1 SGDLS and CDR2 YYNGEE. CDR3 length: 13 amino acids. The CDR3 bases are TGTGCCAGCAGCGTAGGGGCGCACACTGAAGCTTTCTTT. It specifies CASSVGAHTEAFF. Together with reference TRBV9 and TRBJ1-1, the CDR3 gives the full variable domain: DSGVTQTPKHLITATGQRVTLRCSPRSGDLSVYWYQQSLDQGLQFLIQYYNGEERAKGNILERFSAQQFPDLHSELNLSSLELGDSALYFCASSVGAHTEAFFGQGTRLTVV.

This rearrangement joins TRBV12-3 or TRBV12-4 to TRBJ2-2; D is possibly TRBD2 (6 bases). The CDR3 consists of 12 residues. The germline V and J ends were trimmed by 7 bases and 6 bases, with 9 bases remaining between them. CDR3 amino acids: CASNTGAGELFF. CDR3 nucleotides: TGTGCCAGCAATACGGGGGCCGGGGAGCTGTTTTTT.

The V gene is TRBV20-1, the J gene TRBJ2-2; 11 positions agree with TRBD2. After removal of 3 bases from V and 6 bases from J, the junction contained 9 bases not matched to a gene. Germline assignment: CDR1 DFQATT and CDR2 SNEGSKA (reference sequence). The CDR3 is 16 residues long. The CDR3 here is CSASFSGRVTPGELFF. The DNA for the CDR3 is TGCAGTGCTAGTTTTAGCGGGAGGGTAACTCCCGGGGAGCTGTTTTTT.

V usage is TRBV5-6 and J usage is TRBJ2-2; 13 nucleotides match TRBD2. Germline loops: CDR1 SGHDT, CDR2 YYEEEE. J was trimmed by 2 bases and V by 4 bases; bases with no gene match: 2. The CDR3 loop spans 16 amino acids. The CDR3 protein is CASSPGLAGNTGELFF. In DNA, the CDR3 is TGTGCCAGCAGCCCGGGACTAGCGGGAAACACCGGGGAGCTGTTTTTT.

This clone was seen once. The chain recombines TRBV4-3 with TRBJ2-1, with D unresolved. V was pared by 0 bases and J by 10 bases, with 13 bases between. The germline gives CDR1 LGHNA, CDR2 YSLEER. The CDR3 has 14 amino acids. DNA for the CDR3: TGCGCCAGCAGCCAAGATCTTTGGGATGGGGAGCAGTTCTTC. Translation gives CASSQDLWDGEQFF.

The chain combines TRBV7-2 with TRBJ2-5, with D unresolved. V lost 1 base to trimming and J lost 4 bases, with 13 bases between them. In germline, CDR1 is SGHTA, CDR2 FQGNSA. The CDR3 consists of 15 residues. For the CDR3, the DNA is TGTGCCAGCAGCTTAGGGTACAGCGCCGGAGAGACCCAGTACTTC. Its protein is CASSLGYSAGETQYF.

V usage is TRBV28 and J usage is TRBJ2-1; D might be TRBD1 (6 bases). V lost 6 bases to trimming and J lost 3 bases, with 21 bases between them. The CDR3 loop spans 17 amino acids. Germline V gene lookup returns CDR1 MDHEN and CDR2 SYDVKM. The CDR3 region has the DNA TGTGCCAGCAGAACAATCGTGGCAGGGGCTATCTACAATGAGCAGTTCTTC. Translating it yields CASRTIVAGAIYNEQFF. The full variable domain, rest sourced from reference TRBV28 and TRBJ2-1, is DVKVTQSSRYLVKRTGEKVFLECVQDMDHENMFWYRQDPGLGLRLIYFSYDVKMKEKGDIPEGYSVSREKKERFSLILESASTNQTSMYLCASRTIVAGAIYNEQFFGPGTRLTVL.

V and J are TRBV6-5 and TRBJ2-7, with D perhaps matching TRBD1 (6 bases). This CDR3 has 14 amino acids. The V end lost 7 bases, the J end lost 0 bases, and 13 bases lay between the germline ends. CDR1 is MNHEY, CDR2 SVGAGI, per germline. DNA of the CDR3: TGTGCCAGCAAACTTGGACAGAGCTCCTACGAGCAGTACTTC. This translates into CASKLGQSSYEQYF.

As DNA, the CDR3 is TGCGCCAGCAGCTTGGGTAGGGCAGCTTTCTACGAGCAGTACTTC. Its protein product is CASSLGRAAFYEQYF. The chain combines TRBV5-1 with TRBJ2-7, with unresolved D. The CDR3 runs to 15 residues. Germline V gives CDR1 SGHRS, CDR2 YFSETQ. Trimming left V 0 bases short and J 3 bases short, with 13 bases between.

This chain connects TRBV7-9 to TRBJ1-2; D is possibly TRBD1 (5 bases). The CDR3 is 14 amino acids. The germline V gene encodes CDR1 SEHNR and CDR2 FQNEAQ (reference sequence). Trimming took off 2 bases at V and 5 bases at J, with 12 bases between the two ends. CDR3 bases: TGTGCCAGCAGCTTAAGGGACGAGGTTTATGGCTACACCTTC. It is translated as CASSLRDEVYGYTF.

This clone was seen a handful of times. J is TRBJ1-1 and V is TRBV10-3, with D maybe TRBD1 (5 bases). Germline loops: CDR1 ENHRY, CDR2 SYGVKD. The CDR3 extends over 16 amino acids. With 4 bases removed from V and 5 bases from J, the gap between germline ends came to 20 bases. In DNA form, the CDR3 reads TGTGCCATCAGTGTAGGCCGATCGGCAGGGCGAACTGAAGCTTTCTTT. Protein sequence: CAISVGRSAGRTEAFF.

This rearrangement joins TRBV10-3 to TRBJ2-1; D may be TRBD2 (6 bases). This CDR3 region has 14 residues. V lost 0 bases and J lost 7, with 10 bases in between. From germline, CDR1 is ENHRY and CDR2 SYGVKD. The CDR3 DNA sequence: TGTGCCATCAGTGAGTCGACGGCGGGGAATGAGCAGTTCTTC. Its translation: CAISESTAGNEQFF.

The chain combines TRBV6-1 with TRBJ2-2; D is possibly TRBD1 (6 bases). Germline CDR1 MNHNS, CDR2 SASEGT. The CDR3 is 17 amino acids. V lost 6 bases and J 1 base, leaving 18 bases between the germline ends. The CDR3 bases are TGTGCCAGCAGAGAAAGTTCAGGGGTTGGGAACACCGGGGAGCTGTTTTTT. The encoded protein is CASRESSGVGNTGELFF.

V gene TRBV27 combines with J gene TRBJ2-7; D not resolved. The CDR3 covers 14 residues. The germline V and J ends were trimmed by 2 bases and 4 bases, with 12 bases remaining between them. Germline values: CDR1 MNHEY, CDR2 SMNVEV (reference sequence). The CDR3 loop reads CASSLRSTQYEQYF. In nucleotides, the CDR3 is TGTGCCAGCAGTTTAAGGAGTACCCAGTACGAGCAGTACTTC.

The rearrangement joins TRBV7-2 to TRBJ1-2; 8 nucleotides align to TRBD1. The CDR3 extends over 15 amino acids. Germline V lookup: CDR1 SGHTA, CDR2 FQGNSA. Unmatched junction bases numbered 11, after V lost 3 bases and J lost 8 bases. The CDR3 DNA follows: TGTGCCAGCAGCTTCTCGTACAGGGGGTCCGGAGGCTACACCTTC. This codes for CASSFSYRGSGGYTF.

The chain uses TRBV18 and TRBJ2-7; no clear D. This CDR3 comprises 15 residues. CDR1 and CDR2 from the germline V gene are KGHSH and LQKENI. Trimming pared 2 bases from V and 0 bases from J, leaving 11 bases between. In DNA, the CDR3 is TGTGCCAGCTCACCAGCCGCCGAGAGCTCCTACGAGCAGTACTTC. This encodes CASSPAAESSYEQYF.

J is TRBJ2-7 and V is TRBV4-3; weak D call: TRBD1 (6 bases). V gave up 1 base and J gave up 2 bases, with 15 bases separating them. Germline CDR1 LGHNA, CDR2 YSLEER. CDR3 length equals 16 residues. The CDR3 loop is CASSQAWTDTAYEQYF. CDR3 nucleotide sequence: TGCGCCAGCAGCCAAGCTTGGACAGATACGGCCTACGAGCAGTACTTC.

The rearrangement joins TRBV9 to TRBJ2-5; D is possibly TRBD1 (6 bases). The germline gives CDR1 SGDLS, CDR2 YYNGEE. Deletions cut 3 bases from V and 4 bases from J, with 16 bases between. The CDR3 is made up of 15 amino acids. In nucleotides, the CDR3 is TGTGCCAGCAGCGACCCCAGGGGAAGGGGAGAGACCCAGTACTTC. This gives the protein CASSDPRGRGETQYF.

In nucleotides, the CDR3 is TGTGCCAGCAGACTGAACAATGAGCAGTTCTTC. This sequence encodes CASRLNNEQFF. The chain combines TRBV28 with TRBJ2-1; D unresolved. The V and J ends lost 6 bases and 5 bases respectively, with 5 bases between them. The CDR3 consists of 11 residues. Germline assignment: CDR1 MDHEN and CDR2 SYDVKM.

This chain links TRBV27 with TRBJ1-2; D is possibly TRBD1 (6 bases). Germline lookup yields CDR1 MNHEY and CDR2 SMNVEV (reference sequence). The CDR3 is 13 residues long. The V and J ends lost 1 base and 7 bases respectively, with 10 bases between them. The CDR3 sequence: CASSLFSGAGYTF. The CDR3 nucleotides are TGTGCCAGCAGTTTATTCTCGGGGGCTGGCTACACCTTC.

The chain is built from TRBV15 and TRBJ2-5, with D tentatively TRBD1 (5 bases). Germline V gene sequence: CDR1 LNHNV, CDR2 YYDKDF (reference sequence). Trimming pared 0 bases from V and 2 bases from J, leaving 13 bases between. The CDR3 runs 16 residues. The CDR3 region has the DNA TGTGCCACCAGCAGAGATAAGGACACCCTTCAAGAGACCCAGTACTTC. Translating it yields CATSRDKDTLQETQYF.

In this sample, this clone turned up once. The chain has TRBV28 and TRBJ1-1; 8 bases agree with TRBD1. CDR3 length: 15 residues. Germline loops: CDR1 MDHEN, CDR2 SYDVKM. With 7 bases clipped from V and 6 bases from J, the junction kept 13 bases outside the gene matches. CDR3 in amino acids: CASNPKQGGISEAFF. CDR3 DNA sequence: TGTGCCAGCAACCCAAAACAGGGGGGAATATCTGAAGCTTTCTTT.